This T cell receptor beta chain was recovered during a study of T cells after yellow fever vaccination. Background on the study: SMART-Seq v4 Ultra Low Input prepared libraries from low-cell fractions. Regarding the study as a whole: Post-booster repertoires contained most primary-vaccination clones again (roughly 96% CD4, approximately 86% CD8).

TCRdb analysed the 5' RACE reads with MiXCR anew, one entry per CDR3 protein. There are 120,000 or so distinct CDR3 sequences in the sample; roughly 15% occur only once, and roughly 41% lies in the top ten. This clonotype was seen a handful of times. Its specificity is not known. This CDR3 has 12 residues. Germline V CDR1 and CDR2: SQVTM, ANQGSEA. V lost 6 bases to trimming and J lost 1 base, with 9 bases between them. The sequence was obtained from a man in his late teens or twenties who received the YFV17D yellow fever vaccine. The material was CD8+ T cells sorted from PBMCs, obtained 5 days after the yellow fever booster vaccination. The rearrangement links TRBV29-1 to TRBJ1-1; D uncertain. The CDR3: CSVLTENTEAFF. Written as DNA, the CDR3 is TGCAGCGTGCTTACCGAGAACACTGAAGCTTTCTTT.